This record concerns one TCR beta chain sequence. Its antigen is unknown. Random hexamers served to reverse transcribe roughly 0.5 to 1 ug RNA. TCRdb reanalysed the immunoSEQ multiplex PCR reads using MiXCR and keeps one entry per CDR3 protein. The repertoire includes around 150,000 distinct CDR3 sequences, around 93% of them detected once, and approximately 0.18% sits in the top ten. This sample was taken from a study of CD8 T cells in Susac syndrome. Study-level results: The TCR sequencing and HLA analysis in the study involved a relatively small number of individuals, as the study acknowledged.

CDR1 is LGHDT and CDR2 is YNNKEL in the germline V gene (reference sequence). V lost 0 bases and J lost 3, with 20 bases in between. There are 18 residues in the CDR3. The chain carries TRBV3-1 and TRBJ1-1, with a tentative D call TRBD1 (5 bases). Sequencing was performed on CD8+ T cells from PBMCs. This receptor was taken from a human donor with Susac syndrome. The CDR3, as DNA: TGTGCCAGCAGCCAAGATCTAGGGACCCCCAAGAGGGACACTGAAGCTTTCTTT. Translating gives CASSQDLGTPKRDTEAFF.